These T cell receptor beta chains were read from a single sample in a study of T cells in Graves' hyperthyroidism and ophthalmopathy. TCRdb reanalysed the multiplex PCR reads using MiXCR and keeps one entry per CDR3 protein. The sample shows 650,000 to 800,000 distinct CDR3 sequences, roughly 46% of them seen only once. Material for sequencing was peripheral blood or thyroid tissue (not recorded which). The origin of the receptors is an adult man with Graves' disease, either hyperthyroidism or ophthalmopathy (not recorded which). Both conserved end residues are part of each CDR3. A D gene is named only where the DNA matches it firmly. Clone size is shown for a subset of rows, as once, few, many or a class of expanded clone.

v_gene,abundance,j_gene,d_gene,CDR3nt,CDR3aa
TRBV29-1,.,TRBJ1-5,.,TGCAGCGCCGAGGGTGGCAATCAGCCCCAGCATTTT,CSAEGGNQPQHF
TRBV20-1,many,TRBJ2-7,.,TGCAGTGCTAGAATGTACCACGGCACCTACGAGCAGTACTTC,CSARMYHGTYEQYF
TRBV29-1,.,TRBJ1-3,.,TGCAGCGTTGAAGGGGACGAGGCTGGAAACACCATATATTTT,CSVEGDEAGNTIYF
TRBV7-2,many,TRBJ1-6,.,TGTGCCAGCAGCTCCGTTTATAATTCACCCCTCCACTTT,CASSSVYNSPLHF
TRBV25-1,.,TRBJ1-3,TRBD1,TGTGCCTGGAGTGAAGACAGGGGAAGCTCTGGAAACACCATATATTTT,CAWSEDRGSSGNTIYF
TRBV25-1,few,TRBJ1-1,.,TGTGCCAGCGTAGGACAGTGGAACACTGAAGCTTTCTTT,CASVGQWNTEAFF
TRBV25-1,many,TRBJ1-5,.,TGTGCCAGCAGTTGGGGCAATCAGCCCCAGCATTTT,CASSWGNQPQHF
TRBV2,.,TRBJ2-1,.,TGTGCCAGCAGCCAAGGAGGGTGGGAGAGCAATGAGCAGTTCTTC,CASSQGGWESNEQFF
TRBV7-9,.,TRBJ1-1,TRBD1,TGTGCCAGCAGCTTACAGACAGGGCAGGGGACTGAAGCTTTCTTT,CASSLQTGQGTEAFF
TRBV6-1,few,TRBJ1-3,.,TGTGCCAGCAAGCAGGGGTGGGGAAACACCATATATTTT,CASKQGWGNTIYF
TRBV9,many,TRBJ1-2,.,TGTGCCAGCAGCGGACATTTAGACTATGGCTACACCTTC,CASSGHLDYGYTF
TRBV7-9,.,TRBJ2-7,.,TGTGCCGGATCCCGGCTGTCAACCTACGAGCAGTACTTC,CAGSRLSTYEQYF
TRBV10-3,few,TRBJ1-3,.,TGTGCCAGCGACGTTACCTCTGGAAACACCATATATTTT,CASDVTSGNTIYF
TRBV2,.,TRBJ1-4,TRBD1,TGTGCCAGCAGTACGGGACAGGGGGCGACTAATGAAAAACTGTTTTTT,CASSTGQGATNEKLFF
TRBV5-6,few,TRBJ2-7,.,TGTGCCAGCAGCTTCGGGGTCGCCTCCTACGAGCAGTACTTC,CASSFGVASYEQYF
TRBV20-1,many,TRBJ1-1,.,TGCAGATGGGGGAACACTGAAGCTTTCTTT,CRWGNTEAFF
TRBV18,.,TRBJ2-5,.,TGTGCCAGCTCACCAATGGGGACCCAGTACTTC,CASSPMGTQYF
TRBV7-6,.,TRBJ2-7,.,TGTGCCAGCAGCTCGAGCAGGGGAGGGTACGAGCAGTACTTC,CASSSSRGGYEQYF